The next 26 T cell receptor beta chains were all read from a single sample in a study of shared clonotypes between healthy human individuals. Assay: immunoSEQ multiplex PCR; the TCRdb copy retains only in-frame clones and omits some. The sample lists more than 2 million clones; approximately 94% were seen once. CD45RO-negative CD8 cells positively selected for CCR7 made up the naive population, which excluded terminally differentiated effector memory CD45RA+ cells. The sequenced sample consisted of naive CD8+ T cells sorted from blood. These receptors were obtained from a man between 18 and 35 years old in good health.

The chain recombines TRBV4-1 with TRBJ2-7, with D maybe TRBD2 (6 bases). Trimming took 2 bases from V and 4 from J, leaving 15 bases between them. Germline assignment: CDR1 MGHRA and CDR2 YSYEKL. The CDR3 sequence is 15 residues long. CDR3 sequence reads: CASSQTGGVGYEQYF. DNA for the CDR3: TGCGCCAGCAGCCAAACCGGGGGTGTCGGTTACGAGCAGTACTTC.

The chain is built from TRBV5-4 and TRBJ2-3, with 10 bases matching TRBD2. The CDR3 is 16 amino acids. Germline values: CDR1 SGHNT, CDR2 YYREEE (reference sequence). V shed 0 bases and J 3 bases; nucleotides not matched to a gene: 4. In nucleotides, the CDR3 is TGTGCCAGCAGCTTGGACCTAGCGGGGGCGACAGATACGCAGTATTTT. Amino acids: CASSLDLAGATDTQYF.

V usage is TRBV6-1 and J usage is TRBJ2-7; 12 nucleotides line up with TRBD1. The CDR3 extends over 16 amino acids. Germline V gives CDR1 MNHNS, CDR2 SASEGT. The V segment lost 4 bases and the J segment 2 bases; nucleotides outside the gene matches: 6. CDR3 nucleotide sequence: TGTGCCAGCAGTGGGAGCGGGGACAGGGGGCCCTACGAGCAGTACTTC. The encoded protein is CASSGSGDRGPYEQYF.

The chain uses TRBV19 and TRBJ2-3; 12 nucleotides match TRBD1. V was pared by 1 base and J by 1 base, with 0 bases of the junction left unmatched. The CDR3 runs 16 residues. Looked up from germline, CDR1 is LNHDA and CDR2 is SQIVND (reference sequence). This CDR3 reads CASSIGDRGRTDTQYF. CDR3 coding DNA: TGTGCCAGTAGTATAGGGGACAGGGGGCGCACAGATACGCAGTATTTT.

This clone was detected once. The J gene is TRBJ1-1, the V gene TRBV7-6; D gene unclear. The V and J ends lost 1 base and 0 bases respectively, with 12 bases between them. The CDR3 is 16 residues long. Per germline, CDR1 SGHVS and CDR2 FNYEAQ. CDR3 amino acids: CASSLEAAAMNTEAFF. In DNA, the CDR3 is TGTGCCAGCAGCTTAGAGGCGGCCGCCATGAACACTGAAGCTTTCTTT.

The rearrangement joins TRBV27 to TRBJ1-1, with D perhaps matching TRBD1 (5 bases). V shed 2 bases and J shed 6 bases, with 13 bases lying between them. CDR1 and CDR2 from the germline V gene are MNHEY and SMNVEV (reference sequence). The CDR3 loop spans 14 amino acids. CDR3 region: CASSLTERGPEAFF. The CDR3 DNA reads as TGTGCCAGCAGTTTAACCGAAAGGGGTCCTGAAGCTTTCTTT.

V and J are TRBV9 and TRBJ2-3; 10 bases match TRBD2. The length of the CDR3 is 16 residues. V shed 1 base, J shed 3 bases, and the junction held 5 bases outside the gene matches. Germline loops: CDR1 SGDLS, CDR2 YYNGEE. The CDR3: CASSVWVAGGTDTQYF. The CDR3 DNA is TGTGCCAGCAGCGTATGGGTAGCGGGAGGAACAGATACGCAGTATTTT.

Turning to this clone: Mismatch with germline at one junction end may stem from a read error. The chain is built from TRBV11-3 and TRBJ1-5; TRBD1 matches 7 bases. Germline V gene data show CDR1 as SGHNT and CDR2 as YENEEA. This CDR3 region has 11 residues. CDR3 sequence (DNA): TGCTGGTTGACAGGGTTTCAGCCCCAGCATTTT. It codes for CWLTGFQPQHF.

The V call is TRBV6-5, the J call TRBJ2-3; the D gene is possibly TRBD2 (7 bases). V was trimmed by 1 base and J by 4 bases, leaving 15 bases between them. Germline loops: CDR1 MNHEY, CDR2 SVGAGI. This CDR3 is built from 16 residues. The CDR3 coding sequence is TGTGCCAGCAGTTACTTAAGGGGGGGGCCCCCAGATACGCAGTATTTT. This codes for CASSYLRGGPPDTQYF.

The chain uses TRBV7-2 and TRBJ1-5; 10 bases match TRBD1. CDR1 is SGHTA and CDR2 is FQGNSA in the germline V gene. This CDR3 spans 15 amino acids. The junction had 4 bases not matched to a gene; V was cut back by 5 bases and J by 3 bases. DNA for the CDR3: TGTGCCAGCAGCGTCGGACAGGGGGTCAATCAGCCCCAGCATTTT. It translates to CASSVGQGVNQPQHF.

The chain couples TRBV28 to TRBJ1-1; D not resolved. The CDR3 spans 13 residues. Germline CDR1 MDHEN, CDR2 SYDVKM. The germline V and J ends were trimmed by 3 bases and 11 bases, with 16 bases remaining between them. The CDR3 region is CASSFHESVMAFF. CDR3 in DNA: TGTGCCAGCAGTTTCCACGAGTCGGTGATGGCTTTCTTT. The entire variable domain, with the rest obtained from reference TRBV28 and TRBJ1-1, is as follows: DVKVTQSSRYLVKRTGEKVFLECVQDMDHENMFWYRQDPGLGLRLIYFSYDVKMKEKGDIPEGYSVSREKKERFSLILESASTNQTSMYLCASSFHESVMAFFGQGTRLTVV.

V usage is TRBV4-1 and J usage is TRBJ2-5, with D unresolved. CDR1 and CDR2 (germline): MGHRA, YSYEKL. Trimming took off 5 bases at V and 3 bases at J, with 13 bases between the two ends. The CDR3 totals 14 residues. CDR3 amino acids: CASSLRKGEETQYF. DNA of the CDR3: TGCGCCAGCAGCTTACGAAAGGGCGAAGAGACCCAGTACTTC.

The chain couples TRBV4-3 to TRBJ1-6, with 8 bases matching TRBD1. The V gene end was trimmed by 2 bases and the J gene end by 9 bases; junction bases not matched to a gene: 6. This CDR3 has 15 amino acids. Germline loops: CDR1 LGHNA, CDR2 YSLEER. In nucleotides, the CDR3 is TGCGCCAGCAGCCAAATGCAGGGGGCAGCTTCACCCCTCCACTTT. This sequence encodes CASSQMQGAASPLHF.

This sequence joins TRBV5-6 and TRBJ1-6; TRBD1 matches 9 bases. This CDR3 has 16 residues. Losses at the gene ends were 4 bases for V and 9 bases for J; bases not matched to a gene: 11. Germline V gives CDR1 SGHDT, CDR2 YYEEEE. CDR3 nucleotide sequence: TGTGCCAGCAGCCCGGACAGGGGCGTGGAGGGTTCACCCCTCCACTTT. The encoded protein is CASSPDRGVEGSPLHF.

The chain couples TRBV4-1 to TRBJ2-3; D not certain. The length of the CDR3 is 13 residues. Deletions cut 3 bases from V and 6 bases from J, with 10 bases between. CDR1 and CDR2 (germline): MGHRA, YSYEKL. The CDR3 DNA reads TGCGCCAGCAGCCACCCATCGTTGGATACGCAGTATTTT. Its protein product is CASSHPSLDTQYF.

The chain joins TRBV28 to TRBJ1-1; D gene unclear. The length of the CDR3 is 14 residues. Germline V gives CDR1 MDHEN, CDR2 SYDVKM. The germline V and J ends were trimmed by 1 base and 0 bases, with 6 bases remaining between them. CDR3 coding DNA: TGTGCCAGCAGTTTATCGGGGTTGAACACTGAAGCTTTCTTT. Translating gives CASSLSGLNTEAFF.

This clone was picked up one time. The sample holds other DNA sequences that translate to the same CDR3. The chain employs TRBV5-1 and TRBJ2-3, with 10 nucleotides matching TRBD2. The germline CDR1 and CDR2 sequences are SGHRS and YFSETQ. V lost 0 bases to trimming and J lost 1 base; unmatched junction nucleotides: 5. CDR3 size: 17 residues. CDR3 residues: CASSLVASGGGTDTQYF. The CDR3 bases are TGCGCCAGCAGCTTGGTTGCTAGCGGGGGAGGCACAGATACGCAGTATTTT.

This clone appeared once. This chain's CDR3 is CASSQVGPDTQYF. The CDR3 coding sequence is TGCGCCAGCAGCCAAGTCGGGCCAGATACGCAGTATTTT. J is TRBJ2-3 and V is TRBV4-1; D is uncertain. Germline lookup yields CDR1 MGHRA and CDR2 YSYEKL. Trimming pared 1 base from V and 4 bases from J, leaving 6 bases between. The CDR3 contains 13 residues.

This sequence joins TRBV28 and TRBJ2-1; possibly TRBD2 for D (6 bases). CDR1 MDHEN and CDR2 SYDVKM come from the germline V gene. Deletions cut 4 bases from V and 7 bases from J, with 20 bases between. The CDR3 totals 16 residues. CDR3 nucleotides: TGTGCCAGCAGTTCCTCGGGGGAGGAGCGGTGGAATGAGCAGTTCTTC. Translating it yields CASSSSGEERWNEQFF.

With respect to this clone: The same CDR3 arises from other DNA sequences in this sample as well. The CDR3 loop reads CASSFEGNEQFF. The CDR3 DNA sequence: TGTGCCAGCAGCTTCGAGGGGAATGAGCAGTTCTTC. V is TRBV13 and J is TRBJ2-1; D could derive from TRBD1 or TRBD2 (5 bases each). Germline-derived CDR1 and CDR2 are PRHDT and FYEKMQ (reference sequence). The V end was cut by 3 bases, the J end by 7 bases, with 7 bases between. The CDR3 runs to 12 residues.

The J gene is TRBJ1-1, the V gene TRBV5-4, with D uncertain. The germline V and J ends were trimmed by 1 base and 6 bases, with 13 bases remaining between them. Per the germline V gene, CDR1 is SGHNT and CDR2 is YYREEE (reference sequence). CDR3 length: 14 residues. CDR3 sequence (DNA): TGTGCCAGCAGCTTGCATCCTACGGCTCCTGAAGCTTTCTTT. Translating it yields CASSLHPTAPEAFF.

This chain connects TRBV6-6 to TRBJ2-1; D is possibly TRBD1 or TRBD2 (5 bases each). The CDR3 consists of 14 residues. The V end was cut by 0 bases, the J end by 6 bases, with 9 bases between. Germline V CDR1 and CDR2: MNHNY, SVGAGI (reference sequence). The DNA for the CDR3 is TGTGCCAGCAGTTACTCGAGGGGCGGCAATGAGCAGTTCTTC. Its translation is CASSYSRGGNEQFF.

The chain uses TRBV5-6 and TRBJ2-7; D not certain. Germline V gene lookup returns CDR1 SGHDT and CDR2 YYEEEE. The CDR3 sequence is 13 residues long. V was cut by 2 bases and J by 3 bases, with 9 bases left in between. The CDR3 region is CASSFYSVYEQYF. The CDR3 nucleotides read TGTGCCAGCAGCTTTTACAGTGTCTACGAGCAGTACTTC.

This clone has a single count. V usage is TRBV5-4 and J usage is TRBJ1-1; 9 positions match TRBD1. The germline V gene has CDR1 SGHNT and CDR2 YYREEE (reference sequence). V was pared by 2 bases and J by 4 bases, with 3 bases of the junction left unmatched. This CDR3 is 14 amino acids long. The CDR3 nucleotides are TGTGCCAGCAGCTTTACGGGACAGGGCACTGAAGCTTTCTTT. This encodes CASSFTGQGTEAFF. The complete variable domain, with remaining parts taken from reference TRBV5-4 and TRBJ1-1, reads ETGVTQSPTHLIKTRGQQVTLRCSSQSGHNTVSWYQQALGQGPQFIFQYYREEENGRGNFPPRFSGLQFPNYSSELNVNALELDDSALYLCASSFTGQGTEAFFGQGTRLTVV.

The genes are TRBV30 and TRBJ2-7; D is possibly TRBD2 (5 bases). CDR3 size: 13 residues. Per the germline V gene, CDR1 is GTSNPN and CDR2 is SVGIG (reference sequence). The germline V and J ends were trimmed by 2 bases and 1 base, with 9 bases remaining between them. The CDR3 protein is CAWSHGISYEQYF. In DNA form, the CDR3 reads TGTGCCTGGAGTCACGGGATATCCTACGAGCAGTACTTC. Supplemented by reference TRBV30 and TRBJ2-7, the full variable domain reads SQTIHQWPATLVQPVGSPLSLECTVEGTSNPNLYWYRQAAGRGLQLLFYSVGIGQISSEVPQNLSASRPQDRQFILSSKKLLLSDSGFYLCAWSHGISYEQYFGPGTRLTVT.

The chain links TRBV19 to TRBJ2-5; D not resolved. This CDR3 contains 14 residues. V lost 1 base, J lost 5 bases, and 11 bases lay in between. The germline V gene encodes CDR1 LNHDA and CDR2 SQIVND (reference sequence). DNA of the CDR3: TGTGCCAGTAGTATAGCGGGCACTAAGGAGACCCAGTACTTC. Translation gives CASSIAGTKETQYF.